Listed below are T cell receptor beta chains from one sample, sequenced in a study of shared clonotypes between healthy human individuals. The protocol was immunoSEQ multiplex PCR, while the TCRdb copy is restricted to in-frame clones and leaves out a portion. The sample has 500,000 or so clones, 90% to 96% seen once. Sequencing was carried out using naive CD4+ T cells sorted from blood. The source of these receptors is a woman in her twenties or thirties in good health. CDR3s include the opening cysteine and the closing phenylalanine or tryptophan. The D gene is left open where the match is weak. For some rows the clone size is stated as once, few or many, or as a class when expanded; others skip it.

CDR3 protein: CASSLRAGGFSLNTIYF
CDR3 DNA: TGTGCCAGCAGTTTAAGGGCAGGGGGCTTTTCTTTAAACACCATATATTTT
D gene: TRBD1
clone size: .
V gene: TRBV28
J gene: TRBJ1-3

CDR3 protein: CASSEELAGDTQYF
CDR3 DNA: TGTGCCAGCAGCGAGGAATTAGCGGGAGATACGCAGTATTTT
D gene: TRBD2
clone size: .
V gene: TRBV7-3
J gene: TRBJ2-3

CDR3 protein: CASSPAGLAGGTGELFF
CDR3 DNA: TGTGCCAGCAGTCCGGCCGGACTAGCGGGAGGAACCGGGGAGCTGTTTTTT
D gene: TRBD2
clone size: once
V gene: TRBV28
J gene: TRBJ2-2

CDR3 protein: CASSEEAGGADTQYF
CDR3 DNA: TGTGCCAGCAGTGAGGAGGCAGGGGGCGCAGATACGCAGTATTTT
D gene: TRBD1
clone size: .
V gene: TRBV6-1
J gene: TRBJ2-3

CDR3 protein: CASSLHDEQGLNEKLFF
CDR3 DNA: TGTGCCAGCAGCTTACACGACGAACAGGGGCTGAATGAAAAACTGTTTTTT
D gene: TRBD1
clone size: .
V gene: TRBV5-5
J gene: TRBJ1-4

CDR3 protein: CASRYTSNHNEKLFF
CDR3 DNA: TGTGCCAGCAGGTATACATCGAACCATAATGAAAAACTGTTTTTT
D gene: .
clone size: .
V gene: TRBV28
J gene: TRBJ1-4

CDR3 protein: CASSVDGLAGGPGWTDTQYF
CDR3 DNA: TGTGCCAGCAGCGTAGACGGACTAGCGGGAGGGCCTGGGTGGACAGATACGCAGTATTTT
D gene: TRBD2
clone size: .
V gene: TRBV9
J gene: TRBJ2-3

CDR3 protein: CASSGGQNSGNTIYF
CDR3 DNA: TGTGCCAGCAGCGGGGGACAGAACTCTGGAAACACCATATATTTT
D gene: TRBD1
clone size: .
V gene: TRBV9
J gene: TRBJ1-3

CDR3 protein: CASSPMRRLAGSYNEQFF
CDR3 DNA: TGCGCCAGCAGCCCCATGCGGCGCCTAGCAGGATCCTACAATGAGCAGTTCTTC
D gene: .
clone size: .
V gene: TRBV4-1
J gene: TRBJ2-1

CDR3 protein: CASSLLAGGPDTQYF
CDR3 DNA: TGCGCCAGCAGCCTCTTAGCGGGAGGCCCCGATACGCAGTATTTT
D gene: TRBD2
clone size: .
V gene: TRBV5-1
J gene: TRBJ2-3

CDR3 protein: CASSQREGGTDTQYF
CDR3 DNA: TGTGCCAGCAGCCAGCGGGAGGGCGGCACAGATACGCAGTATTTT
D gene: TRBD2
clone size: once
V gene: TRBV7-9
J gene: TRBJ2-3

CDR3 protein: CASSPRLADEQFF
CDR3 DNA: TGTGCCAGCAGCCCACGACTAGCCGACGAGCAGTTCTTC
D gene: TRBD2
clone size: .
V gene: TRBV7-9
J gene: TRBJ2-1

CDR3 protein: CASSFLGAVNTEAFF
CDR3 DNA: TGTGCCAGCAGCTTCTTAGGGGCTGTGAACACTGAAGCTTTCTTT
D gene: .
clone size: .
V gene: TRBV7-9
J gene: TRBJ1-1

CDR3 protein: CASSQGVATNEKLFF
CDR3 DNA: TGTGCCAGCAGCCAAGGGGTGGCGACTAATGAAAAACTGTTTTTT
D gene: .
clone size: .
V gene: TRBV7-9
J gene: TRBJ1-4

CDR3 protein: CASSSGTAGANEQFF
CDR3 DNA: TGTGCCAGCAGCTCCGGGACCGCCGGGGCCAATGAGCAGTTCTTC
D gene: .
clone size: .
V gene: TRBV7-2
J gene: TRBJ2-1

CDR3 protein: CASSERGAMSTDTQYF
CDR3 DNA: TGTGCCAGCTCAGAACGGGGGGCTATGTCGACAGATACGCAGTATTTT
D gene: .
clone size: .
V gene: TRBV18
J gene: TRBJ2-3

CDR3 protein: CASSQEGSGLYNEQFF
CDR3 DNA: TGCGCCAGCAGCCAAGAAGGTAGCGGACTCTACAATGAGCAGTTCTTC
D gene: .
clone size: .
V gene: TRBV4-1
J gene: TRBJ2-1

CDR3 protein: CASSHPSGRANEQFF
CDR3 DNA: TGTGCCAGCAGCCACCCTAGCGGGAGGGCCAATGAGCAGTTCTTC
D gene: TRBD2
clone size: .
V gene: TRBV7-3
J gene: TRBJ2-1

CDR3 protein: CASSLRLAANTGELFF
CDR3 DNA: TGTGCCAGCAGCTTGAGACTAGCTGCGAACACCGGGGAGCTGTTTTTT
D gene: TRBD2
clone size: .
V gene: TRBV5-6
J gene: TRBJ2-2

CDR3 protein: CASTDAPQAQPQHF
CDR3 DNA: TGTGCCAGCACTGACGCCCCCCAGGCTCAGCCCCAGCATTTT
D gene: .
clone size: once
V gene: TRBV28
J gene: TRBJ1-5

CDR3 protein: CASIFSGGGNQPQHF
CDR3 DNA: TGTGCCAGCATTTTTTCAGGGGGTGGCAATCAGCCCCAGCATTTT
D gene: TRBD1
clone size: .
V gene: TRBV28
J gene: TRBJ1-5

CDR3 protein: CASSQGFLGTEAFF
CDR3 DNA: TGCGCCAGCAGCCAGGGGTTTCTCGGCACTGAAGCTTTCTTT
D gene: .
clone size: .
V gene: TRBV4-1
J gene: TRBJ1-1

CDR3 protein: CASSTNRDAYEQYF
CDR3 DNA: TGTGCCAGTAGCACCAACCGGGACGCCTACGAGCAGTACTTC
D gene: .
clone size: once
V gene: TRBV19
J gene: TRBJ2-7

CDR3 protein: CAWSSGGGGYTF
CDR3 DNA: TGTGCCTGGAGTTCAGGGGGAGGTGGCTACACCTTC
D gene: TRBD1
clone size: .
V gene: TRBV30
J gene: TRBJ1-2

CDR3 protein: CASSPMGQVQETQYF
CDR3 DNA: TGTGCCAGCTCACCTATGGGACAGGTCCAAGAGACCCAGTACTTC
D gene: TRBD1
clone size: .
V gene: TRBV18
J gene: TRBJ2-5

CDR3 protein: CASSLDGGTSYEQYF
CDR3 DNA: TGTGCCAGCAGCTTAGATGGGGGGACGTCCTACGAGCAGTACTTC
D gene: .
clone size: .
V gene: TRBV11-2
J gene: TRBJ2-7

CDR3 protein: CASRIAGGFTYEQYF
CDR3 DNA: TGTGCCAGCAGGATAGCGGGAGGGTTTACCTACGAGCAGTACTTC
D gene: TRBD2
clone size: .
V gene: TRBV6-5
J gene: TRBJ2-7

CDR3 protein: CAGRSGIEQYF
CDR3 DNA: TGTGCGGGCCGGTCGGGCATCGAGCAGTACTTC
D gene: .
clone size: .
V gene: TRBV19
J gene: TRBJ2-7

CDR3 protein: CASSGLPKGPDTQYF
CDR3 DNA: TGTGCCAGCAGTGGACTTCCCAAAGGGCCAGATACGCAGTATTTT
D gene: .
clone size: .
V gene: TRBV2
J gene: TRBJ2-3

CDR3 protein: CASSRLLQGDYEQYF
CDR3 DNA: TGCGCCAGCAGCCGCCTCTTACAGGGGGACTACGAGCAGTACTTC
D gene: TRBD1
clone size: .
V gene: TRBV4-1
J gene: TRBJ2-7

CDR3 protein: CASSPGGPRSYEQYF
CDR3 DNA: TGTGCCAGCTCACCGGGGGGGCCGAGGTCCTACGAGCAGTACTTC
D gene: .
clone size: .
V gene: TRBV18
J gene: TRBJ2-7

CDR3 protein: CASRLQGAGTGELFF
CDR3 DNA: TGTGCCAGCAGGCTACAGGGGGCGGGGACCGGGGAGCTGTTTTTT
D gene: TRBD1
clone size: .
V gene: TRBV27
J gene: TRBJ2-2

CDR3 protein: CASSPLRGTGELFF
CDR3 DNA: TGTGCCAGCAGTCCCCTCAGGGGGACCGGGGAGCTGTTTTTT
D gene: TRBD1
clone size: .
V gene: TRBV27
J gene: TRBJ2-2

CDR3 protein: CASNRGERKDIQYF
CDR3 DNA: TGCGCCAGCAACAGAGGGGAGAGGAAAGACATTCAGTACTTC
D gene: .
clone size: once
V gene: TRBV23-1
J gene: TRBJ2-4

CDR3 protein: CASRPGTDEYYEQYF
CDR3 DNA: TGTGCCAGCAGACCGGGGACAGATGAGTACTACGAGCAGTACTTC
D gene: TRBD1
clone size: .
V gene: TRBV6-5
J gene: TRBJ2-7

CDR3 protein: CASSRDRVGGEKLFF
CDR3 DNA: TGTGCCAGCAGCCGCGACAGGGTGGGTGGTGAAAAACTGTTTTTT
D gene: TRBD1
clone size: .
V gene: TRBV6-5
J gene: TRBJ1-4

CDR3 protein: CASSQGTSGYQETQYF
CDR3 DNA: TGTGCCAGCAGCCAGGGGACTAGCGGATACCAAGAGACCCAGTACTTC
D gene: TRBD2
clone size: .
V gene: TRBV4-2
J gene: TRBJ2-5

CDR3 protein: CASSLKTNTGELFF
CDR3 DNA: TGTGCCAGCAGCCTCAAGACCAACACCGGGGAGCTGTTTTTT
D gene: .
clone size: .
V gene: TRBV27
J gene: TRBJ2-2